This T cell receptor beta chain was sequenced during a study of blood T cell repertoires in COVID-19. For the study at large: Some COVID-19 samples were acute and others convalescent; all came from the United States, Italy and Spain. From T cells, B-cell-depleted T cells, or PBMCs came the material, which was cDNA or gDNA.

Followed longitudinally, the Seattle patients had been enrolled during active infection. Authors' methods: Nucleated cell counts were estimated from reference gene primer amplification. The table came from immunoSEQ multiplex PCR; TCRdb's copy has only in-frame clones and leaves some out. V, J and clone size are taken as reported in that table, and D and trimming were inferred from the DNA itself. The sample consists of around 260,000 clones, over 70% of them appearing once. This CDR3 comprises 13 residues. Trimming took 2 bases from V and 6 from J; bases not matched to a gene: 1. Germline CDR1 and CDR2: SNHLY and FYNNEI. A single count supports this clone.

The chain is built from TRBV2 and TRBJ1-5, with 7 bases identical to TRBD1. The clonotype was recovered from a woman aged 65 to 85 with COVID-19, enrolled during active disease. Sequenced: peripheral blood. The CDR3 bases are TGTGCCAGCAGTGAAAACAGGGGTCAGCCCCAGCATTTT. This gives the protein CASSENRGQPQHF.